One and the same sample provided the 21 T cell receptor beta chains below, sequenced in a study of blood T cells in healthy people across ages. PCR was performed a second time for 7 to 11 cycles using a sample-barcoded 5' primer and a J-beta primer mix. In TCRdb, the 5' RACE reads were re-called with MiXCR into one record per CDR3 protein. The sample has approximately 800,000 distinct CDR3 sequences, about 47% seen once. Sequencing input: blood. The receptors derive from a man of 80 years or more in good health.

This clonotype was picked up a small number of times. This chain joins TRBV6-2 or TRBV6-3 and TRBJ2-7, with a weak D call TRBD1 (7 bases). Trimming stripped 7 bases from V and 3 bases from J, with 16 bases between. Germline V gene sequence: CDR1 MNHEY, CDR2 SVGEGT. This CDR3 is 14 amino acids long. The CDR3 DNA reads TGTGCCAGCACCAGGGGGACTGGAAACTACGAGCAGTACTTC. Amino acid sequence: CASTRGTGNYEQYF.

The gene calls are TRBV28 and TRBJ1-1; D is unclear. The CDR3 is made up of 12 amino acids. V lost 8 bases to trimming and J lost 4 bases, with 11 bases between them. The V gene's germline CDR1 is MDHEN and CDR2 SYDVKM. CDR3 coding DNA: TGTGCCAGCGCCGGCCAGGCCACTGAAGCTTTCTTT. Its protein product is CASAGQATEAFF.

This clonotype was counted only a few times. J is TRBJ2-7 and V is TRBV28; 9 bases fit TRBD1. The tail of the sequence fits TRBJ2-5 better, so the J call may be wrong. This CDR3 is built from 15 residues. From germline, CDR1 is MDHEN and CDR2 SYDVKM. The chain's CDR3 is CASGSRGTGSKTQYF. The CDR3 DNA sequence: TGTGCCAGCGGATCTCGAGGGACAGGGTCTAAGACCCAGTACTTC.

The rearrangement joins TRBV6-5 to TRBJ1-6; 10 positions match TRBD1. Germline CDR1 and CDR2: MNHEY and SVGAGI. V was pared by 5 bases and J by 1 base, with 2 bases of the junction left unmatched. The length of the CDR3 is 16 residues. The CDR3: CASSRQGASYNSPLHF. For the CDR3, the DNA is TGTGCCAGCAGTCGACAGGGGGCTTCCTATAATTCACCCCTCCACTTT.

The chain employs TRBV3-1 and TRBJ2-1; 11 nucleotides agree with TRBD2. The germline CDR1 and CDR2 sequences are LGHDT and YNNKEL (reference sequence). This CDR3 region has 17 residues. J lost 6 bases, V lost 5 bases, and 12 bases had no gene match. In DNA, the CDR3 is TGTGCCAGCAGCGGGACTAGCGGACCCCCTCCGGGCAATGAGCAGTTCTTC. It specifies CASSGTSGPPPGNEQFF.

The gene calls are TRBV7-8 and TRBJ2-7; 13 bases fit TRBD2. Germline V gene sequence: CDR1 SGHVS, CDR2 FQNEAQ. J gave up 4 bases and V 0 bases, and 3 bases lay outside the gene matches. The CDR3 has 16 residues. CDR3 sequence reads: CASSLALAGGVYEQYF. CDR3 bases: TGTGCCAGCAGCTTAGCACTAGCGGGAGGGGTGTACGAGCAGTACTTC.

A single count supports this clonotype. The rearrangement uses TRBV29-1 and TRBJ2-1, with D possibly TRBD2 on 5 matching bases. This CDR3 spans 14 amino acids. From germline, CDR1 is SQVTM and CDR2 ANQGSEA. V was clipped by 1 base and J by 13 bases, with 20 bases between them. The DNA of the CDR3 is TGCAGCGTTGAAGCAGCGGAGGTCCAAGAGACCCAGTTCTTC. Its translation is CSVEAAEVQETQFF.

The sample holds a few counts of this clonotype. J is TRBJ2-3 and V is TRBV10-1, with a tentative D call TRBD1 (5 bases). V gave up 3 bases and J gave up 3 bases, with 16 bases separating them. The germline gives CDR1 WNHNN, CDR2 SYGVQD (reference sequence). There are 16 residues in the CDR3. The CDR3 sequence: CASSDGREEYTDTQYF. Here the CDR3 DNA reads TGCGCCAGCAGTGACGGCAGGGAAGAGTATACAGATACGCAGTATTTT.

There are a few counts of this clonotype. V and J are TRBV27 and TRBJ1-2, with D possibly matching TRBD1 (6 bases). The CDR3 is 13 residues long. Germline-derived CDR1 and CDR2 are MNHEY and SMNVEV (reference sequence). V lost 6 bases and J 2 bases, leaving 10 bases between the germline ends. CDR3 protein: CASRQGINYGYTF. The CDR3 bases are TGTGCCAGCAGGCAGGGGATCAACTATGGCTACACCTTC.

CDR3 nucleotides: TGTGCCAGCAGCTTATTTACGGGAGGAGGTGGGGAGCTGTTTTTT. Translating it yields CASSLFTGGGGELFF. V is TRBV7-2 and J is TRBJ2-2, with TRBD2 matching over 7 bases. CDR3 length equals 15 residues. Germline CDR1 is SGHTA and CDR2 is FQGNSA. The trim removed 2 bases at V and 8 bases at J, leaving 8 bases unmatched.

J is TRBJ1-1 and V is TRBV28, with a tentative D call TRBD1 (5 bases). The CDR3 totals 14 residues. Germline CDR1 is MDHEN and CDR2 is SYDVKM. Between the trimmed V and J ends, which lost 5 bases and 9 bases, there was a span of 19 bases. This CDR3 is CASSTPSGGGKAFF. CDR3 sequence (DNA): TGTGCCAGCAGTACCCCGTCGGGGGGTGGGAAAGCTTTCTTT.

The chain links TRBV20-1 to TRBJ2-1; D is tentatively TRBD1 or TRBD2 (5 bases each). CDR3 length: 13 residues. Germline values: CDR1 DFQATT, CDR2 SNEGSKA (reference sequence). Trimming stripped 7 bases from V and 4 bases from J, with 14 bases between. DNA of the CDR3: TGCAGTGGCGAGGGGAGTGGGTACAATGAGCAGTTCTTC. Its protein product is CSGEGSGYNEQFF.

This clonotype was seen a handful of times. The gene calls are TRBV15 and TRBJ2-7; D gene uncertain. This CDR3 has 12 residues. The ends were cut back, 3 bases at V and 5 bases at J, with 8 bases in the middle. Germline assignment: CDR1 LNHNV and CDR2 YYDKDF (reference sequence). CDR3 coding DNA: TGTGCCACCAGCAGGAACGGAGACGAGCAGTACTTC. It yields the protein CATSRNGDEQYF.

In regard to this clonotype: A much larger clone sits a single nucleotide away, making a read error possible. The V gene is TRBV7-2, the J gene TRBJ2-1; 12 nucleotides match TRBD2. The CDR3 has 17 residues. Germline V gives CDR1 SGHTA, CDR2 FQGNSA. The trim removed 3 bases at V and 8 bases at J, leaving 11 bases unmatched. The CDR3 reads CASSFQGLAGINDEQFF. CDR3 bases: TGTGCCAGCAGCTTCCAGGGACTAGCGGGCATCAACGATGAGCAGTTCTTC.

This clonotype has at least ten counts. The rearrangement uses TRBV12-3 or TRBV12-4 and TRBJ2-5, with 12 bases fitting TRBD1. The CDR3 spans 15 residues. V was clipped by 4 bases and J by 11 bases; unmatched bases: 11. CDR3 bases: TGTGCCAGCAGTTCTAGGGACAGGGGGCGAGGGGAGCAGTACTTC. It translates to CASSSRDRGRGEQYF.

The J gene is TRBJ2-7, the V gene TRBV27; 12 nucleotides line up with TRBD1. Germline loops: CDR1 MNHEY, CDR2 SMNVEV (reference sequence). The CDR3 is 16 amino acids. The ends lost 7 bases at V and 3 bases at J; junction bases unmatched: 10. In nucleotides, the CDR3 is TGTGCCAGCAAAGACCGAGGGACAGGGGGCCTCTACGAGCAGTACTTC. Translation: CASKDRGTGGLYEQYF.

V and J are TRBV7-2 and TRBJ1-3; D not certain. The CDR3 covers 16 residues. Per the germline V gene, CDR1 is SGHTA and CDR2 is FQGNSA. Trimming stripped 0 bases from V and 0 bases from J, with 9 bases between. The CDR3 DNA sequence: TGTGCCAGCAGCTTAGCAGGCGGGAGCTCTGGAAACACCATATATTTT. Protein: CASSLAGGSSGNTIYF.

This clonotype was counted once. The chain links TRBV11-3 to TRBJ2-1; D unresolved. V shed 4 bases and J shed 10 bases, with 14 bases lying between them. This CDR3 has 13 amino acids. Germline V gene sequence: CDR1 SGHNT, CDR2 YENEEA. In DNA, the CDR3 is TGTGCCAGCAGCTCCGGCAGCTCCTACGAGCAGTTCTTC. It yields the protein CASSSGSSYEQFF.

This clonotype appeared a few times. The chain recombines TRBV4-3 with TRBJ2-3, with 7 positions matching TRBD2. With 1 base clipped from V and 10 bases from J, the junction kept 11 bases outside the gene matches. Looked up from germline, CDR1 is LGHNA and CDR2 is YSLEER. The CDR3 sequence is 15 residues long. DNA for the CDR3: TGCGCCAGCAGCCAAGCCCCCTTAGGGAGCGGGGCGCAGTATTTT. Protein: CASSQAPLGSGAQYF.

The CDR3 sequence: CASRLDREGNEQYF. CDR3 bases: TGTGCCAGCAGACTGGACAGGGAAGGAAATGAGCAGTACTTC. The gene calls are TRBV6-5 and TRBJ2-5; 8 nucleotides agree with TRBD1. V was clipped by 6 bases and J by 11 bases; unmatched bases: 14. CDR3 length equals 14 residues. The germline gives CDR1 MNHEY, CDR2 SVGAGI.

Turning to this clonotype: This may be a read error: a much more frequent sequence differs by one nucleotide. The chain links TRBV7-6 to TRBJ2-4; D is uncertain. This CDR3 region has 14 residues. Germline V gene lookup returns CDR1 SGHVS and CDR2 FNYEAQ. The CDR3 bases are TGTGCCAACAGCCCTCGCTCCGGTTCGGAAGAGCAGTACTTC. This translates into CANSPRSGSEEQYF.